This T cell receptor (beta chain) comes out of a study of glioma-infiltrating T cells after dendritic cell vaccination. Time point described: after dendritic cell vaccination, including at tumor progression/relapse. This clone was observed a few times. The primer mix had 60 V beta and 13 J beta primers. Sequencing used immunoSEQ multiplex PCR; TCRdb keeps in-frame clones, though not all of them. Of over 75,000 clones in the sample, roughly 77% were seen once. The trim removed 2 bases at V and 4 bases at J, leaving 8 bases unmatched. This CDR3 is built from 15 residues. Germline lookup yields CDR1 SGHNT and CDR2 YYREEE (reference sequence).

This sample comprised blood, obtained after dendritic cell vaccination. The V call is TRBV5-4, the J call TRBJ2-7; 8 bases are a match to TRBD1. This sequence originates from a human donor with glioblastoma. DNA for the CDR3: TGTGCCAGCAGCTTCTTACGGACAGGGTATTACGAGCAGTACTTC. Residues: CASSFLRTGYYEQYF.